One and the same sample provided the 22 T cell receptor beta chains below, sequenced in a study of shared clonotypes between healthy human individuals. Assay used: immunoSEQ multiplex PCR; TCRdb lists only in-frame clones, some missing. The sample holds about 360,000 clones; around 67% are singletons and the top ten take 8.5% to 12%. The material sequenced was memory CD4+ T cells sorted from blood. Subset described: CD45RA-negative fraction. The source of these receptors is a man aged 30 to 45 in good health.

The chain carries TRBV7-2 and TRBJ1-4, with a weak D call TRBD1 (5 bases). The CDR3 extends over 15 amino acids. Looked up from germline, CDR1 is SGHTA and CDR2 is FQGNSA. Trimming shortened V by 3 bases and J by 7 bases, and 15 bases separated the two germline ends. CDR3 in DNA: TGTGCCAGCAGCTTGGTCGGGGCGTCGGGTGAAAAACTGTTTTTT. Translated: CASSLVGASGEKLFF.

With regard to this clone: The sample carries other DNA sequences with the same CDR3. CDR3 sequence (DNA): TGCAGTGCTAAATCAACAGATACGCAGTATTTT. It specifies CSAKSTDTQYF. The rearrangement links TRBV20-1 to TRBJ2-3; no definite D call. The CDR3 runs 11 residues. Germline V gene data show CDR1 as DFQATT and CDR2 as SNEGSKA (reference sequence). With 4 bases removed from V and 3 bases from J, the gap between germline ends came to 5 bases.

The J gene is TRBJ2-5, the V gene TRBV7-9, with TRBD2 matching 7 bases. The junction had 12 bases not matched to a gene; V was cut back by 0 bases and J by 5 bases. The CDR3 length is 17 residues. The germline V gene encodes CDR1 SEHNR and CDR2 FQNEAQ (reference sequence). The CDR3: CASSLARGSGGRETQYF. The CDR3 nucleotides read TGTGCCAGCAGCTTAGCGCGCGGGAGCGGAGGGCGGGAGACCCAGTACTTC.

The chain carries TRBV2 and TRBJ2-2; the D is unclear. This CDR3 region has 15 residues. CDR1 SNHLY and CDR2 FYNNEI come from the germline V gene. Trimming took 4 bases from V and 0 from J, leaving 9 bases between them. CDR3 bases: TGTGCCAGCAGTGTTGCAGTTGCGAACACCGGGGAGCTGTTTTTT. Translating it yields CASSVAVANTGELFF.

This clone appeared a few times. V gene TRBV2 combines with J gene TRBJ2-3; 8 bases line up with TRBD1. The V and J ends lost 5 bases and 0 bases, in that order; junction bases with no gene match: 4. CDR1 SNHLY and CDR2 FYNNEI come from the germline V gene. This CDR3 has 15 residues. The CDR3 bases are TGTGCCAGCAGTTTATACAGGGGGAGCACAGATACGCAGTATTTT. This translates into CASSLYRGSTDTQYF.

This clone was counted a single time. Here the CDR3 DNA reads TGTGCCAGCAGCGCGACAGGGACTGGCGAGCAGTACTTC. It codes for CASSATGTGEQYF. The chain joins TRBV5-5 to TRBJ2-7; perhaps TRBD1 as D (7 bases). Looked up from germline, CDR1 is SGHKS and CDR2 is YYEKEE (reference sequence). V dropped 4 bases and J dropped 6 bases, with 14 bases sitting between them. This CDR3 spans 13 amino acids.

This clone was counted a few times. This rearrangement joins TRBV28 to TRBJ1-2, with 7 bases that match TRBD1. Per germline, CDR1 MDHEN and CDR2 SYDVKM. This CDR3 region has 13 residues. The junction had 8 bases not matched to a gene; V was cut back by 5 bases and J by 8 bases. The CDR3, as DNA: TGTGCCAGCAGTACCCCGACAGGGCAAGGCTACACCTTC. Translated: CASSTPTGQGYTF.

Only a few counts were recorded for this clone. The chain links TRBV27 to TRBJ2-5; no reliable D call. V lost 3 bases, J lost 13 bases, and 15 bases lay in between. CDR3 size: 12 residues. Germline V gene data show CDR1 as MNHEY and CDR2 as SMNVEV (reference sequence). The CDR3 nucleotides are TGTGCCAGCAGTTTTAGTCCCCCACCGTCGTACTTC. Its translation is CASSFSPPPSYF.

The V and J genes are TRBV5-4 and TRBJ2-3, with 9 nucleotides matching TRBD1. The CDR3 consists of 15 residues. The germline gives CDR1 SGHNT, CDR2 YYREEE (reference sequence). With 4 bases clipped from V and 1 base from J, the junction kept 4 bases outside the gene matches. CDR3 DNA: TGTGCCAGCAGCCCCCGGGACAGGGGCACAGATACGCAGTATTTT. It yields the protein CASSPRDRGTDTQYF. The full variable domain, its missing parts supplied by reference TRBV5-4 and TRBJ2-3, is ETGVTQSPTHLIKTRGQQVTLRCSSQSGHNTVSWYQQALGQGPQFIFQYYREEENGRGNFPPRFSGLQFPNYSSELNVNALELDDSALYLCASSPRDRGTDTQYFGPGTRLTVL.

This clone has just a few counts. At one boundary the junction diverges from the germline segment, which might be a read error. V usage is TRBV19 and J usage is TRBJ2-7, with 15 positions matching TRBD2. CDR1 is LNHDA and CDR2 is SQIVND in the germline V gene (reference sequence). This CDR3 spans 14 amino acids. CDR3 nucleotides: TGTGCCAGTAGTAAGGGACTAGCGGGAGGAGGCACCTTTTTC. This sequence encodes CASSKGLAGGGTFF.

The chain carries TRBV6-5 and TRBJ2-7, with D uncertain. Trimming removed 5 bases from V and 2 bases from J, with 13 bases in between. The CDR3 runs 14 residues. Germline lookup yields CDR1 MNHEY and CDR2 SVGAGI. CDR3 region: CASSKAGIPYEQYF. The CDR3 DNA reads TGTGCCAGCAGTAAAGCAGGAATTCCCTACGAGCAGTACTTC.

V and J are TRBV7-2 and TRBJ2-3; D perhaps matches TRBD2 (6 bases). V was clipped by 10 bases and J by 0 bases, with 14 bases between them. Per germline, CDR1 SGHTA and CDR2 FQGNSA. The CDR3 covers 14 residues. The CDR3 sequence: CATGGGLSTDTQYF. CDR3 in DNA: TGTGCCACCGGTGGAGGGTTAAGCACAGATACGCAGTATTTT. Full variable domain (missing parts from reference TRBV7-2 and TRBJ2-3): GAGVSQSPSNKVTEKGKDVELRCDPISGHTALYWYRQSLGQGLEFLIYFQGNSAPDKSGLPSDRFSAERTGGSVSTLTIQRTQQEDSAVYLCATGGGLSTDTQYFGPGTRLTVL.

On this clone: This CDR3 is also generated by other DNA sequences in the sample. The chain recombines TRBV19 with TRBJ2-3; D is unresolved. The CDR3 consists of 11 residues. Germline CDR1 LNHDA, CDR2 SQIVND (reference sequence). With 5 bases removed from V and 6 bases from J, the gap between germline ends came to 6 bases. CDR3 amino acids: CASSRWDTQYF. Here the CDR3 DNA reads TGTGCCAGTAGTCGTTGGGATACGCAGTATTTT.

In its sample, this clone was seen a few times. The chain is built from TRBV5-6 and TRBJ2-7; tentative D call: TRBD1 (5 bases). Trimming removed 2 bases at V and 1 base at J, with 16 bases between. The CDR3 has 16 amino acids. Looked up from germline, CDR1 is SGHDT and CDR2 is YYEEEE. The CDR3 DNA sequence: TGTGCCAGCAGCTTCTGGGGCCGAATAGCATCCTACGAGCAGTACTTC. Its protein is CASSFWGRIASYEQYF.

The chain employs TRBV11-2 and TRBJ2-7; TRBD2 aligns across 11 bases. The CDR3 is 15 amino acids. The junction had 7 bases not matched to a gene; V was cut back by 6 bases and J by 3 bases. The germline gives CDR1 SGHAT, CDR2 FQNNGV. The CDR3 DNA follows: TGTGCCAGCAGTCATCTAGCGGGAGGCCGCTACGAGCAGTACTTC. Translation gives CASSHLAGGRYEQYF.

This rearrangement joins TRBV14 to TRBJ2-2; D is unclear. Trimming stripped 1 base from V and 6 bases from J, with 3 bases between. Germline V gene lookup returns CDR1 SGHDN and CDR2 FVKESK. The CDR3 spans 12 residues. The CDR3 bases are TGTGCCAGCAGCCAAGTAGCCGGGGAGCTGTTTTTT. Its translation is CASSQVAGELFF.

The V gene is TRBV28, the J gene TRBJ2-7; tentative D call: TRBD1 (6 bases). The V gene lost 1 base and the J gene lost 2 bases, with 12 bases spanning the gap. Germline lookup yields CDR1 MDHEN and CDR2 SYDVKM. This CDR3 has 15 residues. CDR3 region: CASSLSQGNTYEQYF. The CDR3, as DNA: TGTGCCAGCAGTTTATCGCAGGGGAACACCTACGAGCAGTACTTC.

This clone was counted only a few times. The chain links TRBV10-3 to TRBJ2-1; a weak D match, TRBD2 (6 bases). The V end was cut by 0 bases, the J end by 7 bases, with 16 bases between. The CDR3 is made up of 16 amino acids. Germline CDR1 and CDR2: ENHRY and SYGVKD. The CDR3 region is CAISESASGFLNEQFF. DNA of the CDR3: TGTGCCATCAGTGAGTCAGCGAGCGGGTTTCTAAATGAGCAGTTCTTC.

The chain is built from TRBV6-5 and TRBJ2-2; D gene uncertain. CDR3 length equals 13 residues. V gave up 2 bases and J gave up 7 bases, with 8 bases separating them. Germline-derived CDR1 and CDR2 are MNHEY and SVGAGI. The CDR3 coding sequence is TGTGCCAGCAGTTACGATCCTGGCGGGGAGCTGTTTTTT. It is translated as CASSYDPGGELFF.

This clone was counted a few times. The chain combines TRBV5-4 with TRBJ2-5, with 10 bases that match TRBD2. The CDR3 extends over 16 amino acids. The V segment lost 2 bases and the J segment 4 bases; nucleotides outside the gene matches: 8. Germline V gives CDR1 SGHNT, CDR2 YYREEE (reference sequence). CDR3 in DNA: TGTGCCAGCAGCTTTCTAGCGGGAGCGGGCAGAGAGACCCAGTACTTC. As protein: CASSFLAGAGRETQYF.

The chain couples TRBV5-6 to TRBJ2-2, with D tentatively TRBD1 (6 bases). The CDR3 runs 15 residues. V dropped 0 bases and J dropped 5 bases, with 11 bases sitting between them. Germline values: CDR1 SGHDT, CDR2 YYEEEE. The CDR3 here is CASSLAGVSTGELFF. DNA of the CDR3: TGTGCCAGCAGCTTGGCAGGGGTGTCGACCGGGGAGCTGTTTTTT. Combining the CDR3 with reference TRBV5-6 and TRBJ2-2 gives the whole variable domain DAGVTQSPTHLIKTRGQQVTLRCSPKSGHDTVSWYQQALGQGPQFIFQYYEEEERQRGNFPDRFSGHQFPNYSSELNVNALLLGDSALYLCASSLAGVSTGELFFGEGSRLTVL.

Remarks on this clone: A far larger clone is just one base off, so this is likely a read error. The rearrangement links TRBV27 to TRBJ2-7, with D hard to call. The CDR3 spans 15 residues. Germline V CDR1 and CDR2: MNHEY, SMNVEV (reference sequence). The CDR3 here is CVSSRKGLGTYEQYF. DNA of the CDR3: TGTGTCAGCAGTCGTAAGGGTTTAGGAACCTACGAGCAGTACTTC.